The sequence of this T cell receptor beta chain was determined in a study of T-cell memory formation after mild COVID-19. On the study more broadly: For the most part, TCR clusters were specific to one donor. Study results and caveats: Second-wave clones reaching peak frequency on day 37 lacked confirmed SARS-CoV-2 specificity. A balance of CD4 and CD8 characterized clones contracting day 15 to 85, whereas later expanders leaned CD4+.

TCRdb independently ran MiXCR on the 5' RACE reads; one entry per CDR3 protein. The sample contains 350,000 to 450,000 distinct CDR3 sequences, 20% of which appear only once. The V and J ends lost 2 bases and 0 bases, in that order; junction bases with no gene match: 5. This CDR3 is 15 amino acids long. Per germline, CDR1 SGHNT and CDR2 YYREEE (reference sequence). This clonotype turned up a few times. Its antigen is as yet unknown. The sample consisted of PBMCs or a T cell subset sorted from them (not recorded which). This chain connects TRBV5-4 to TRBJ2-7; 7 nucleotides match TRBD1. This receptor was identified in an adult woman who had mild COVID-19 (a few samples of this study predate the infection). Cell type and time point are not known. The CDR3 here is CASSLFDRDSYEQYF. Written as DNA, the CDR3 is TGTGCCAGCAGCTTATTCGACAGGGACTCCTACGAGCAGTACTTC.